This T cell receptor beta chain derives from a study of CD8+ T cells in alopecia areata. Findings and limits, study-wide: Relative to mice, TCR sharing across patients was less clear, a difference possibly HLA-related. Affected lesional scalp, above all in alopecia totalis/universalis, was more clonal than normal scalp.

Regarding this clone: Its specificity is unknown.

V was pared by 6 bases and J by 2 bases, with 11 bases between. Germline assignment: CDR1 SEHNR and CDR2 FQNEAQ (reference sequence). CDR3 length: 13 amino acids. CD4+ and CD8+ T cells were sorted from PBMCs stained for CD3, CD4 and CD8. The sequencing template was cDNA reverse transcribed from extracted RNA. TCRdb's copy holds only in-frame clones and misses some; the assay was immunoSEQ multiplex PCR. Seen here are approximately 98,000 clones, 45% to 70% observed once, and the top ten hold 20% to 25%. Sequencing used CD8+ T cells sorted from blood. This sequence originates from a human donor in good health. V gene TRBV7-9 combines with J gene TRBJ2-7; D is possibly TRBD1 (6 bases). This chain's CDR3 is CASSIQGPYEQYF. DNA for the CDR3: TGTGCCAGCAGTATACAGGGCCCCTACGAGCAGTACTTC. Full variable domain (outside the CDR3, taken from reference TRBV7-9 and TRBJ2-7): DTGVSQNPRHKITKRGQNVTFRCDPISEHNRLYWYRQTLGQGPEFLTYFQNEAQLEKSRLLSDRFSAERPKGSFSTLEIQRTEQGDSAMYLCASSIQGPYEQYFGPGTRLTVT.